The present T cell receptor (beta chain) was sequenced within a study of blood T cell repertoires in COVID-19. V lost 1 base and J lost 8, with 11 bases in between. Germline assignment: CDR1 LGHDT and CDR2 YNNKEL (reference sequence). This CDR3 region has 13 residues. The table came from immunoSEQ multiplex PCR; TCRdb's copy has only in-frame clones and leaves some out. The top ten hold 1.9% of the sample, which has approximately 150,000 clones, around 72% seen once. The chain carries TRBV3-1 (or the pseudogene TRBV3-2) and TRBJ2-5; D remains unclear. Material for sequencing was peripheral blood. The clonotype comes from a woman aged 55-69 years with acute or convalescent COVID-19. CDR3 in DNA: TGTGCCAGCAGCCAAGGAACCGCAGGCACCCAGTACTTC. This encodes CASSQGTAGTQYF.